A selection of T cell receptor beta chains follows, all from one sample in a study of human T cells and chemical hapten exposure. TCRdb reprocessed the RACE reads via MiXCR and lists one record per CDR3 protein. The sample records some 90,000 distinct CDR3 sequences, about an eighth being singletons. The starting material was whole blood, obtained in connection with sensitization to the hapten diphenylcyclopropenone (DPC). The receptors here all came from a middle-aged woman with alopecia areata. Some clones in this sample may be carry-over from other donors' samples. The CDR3 runs from the conserved cysteine through the conserved F or W. The D gene is left open where the match is weak. Part of the rows lack a size; the others show once, few, many or a class for expanded clones.

abundance: many; d_gene: TRBD1; j_gene: TRBJ2-1; v_gene: TRBV29-1; CDR3nt: TGCAGCGTTGACTACAGGGGGCCCTCCTACAATGAGCAGTTCTTC; CDR3aa: CSVDYRGPSYNEQFF
abundance: many; d_gene: TRBD2; j_gene: TRBJ2-5; v_gene: TRBV2; CDR3nt: TGTGCCAGCAGTGAAGAGGGGACTAGCGGGAGGGCGAAGACCCAGTACTTC; CDR3aa: CASSEEGTSGRAKTQYF
abundance: many; d_gene: NA; j_gene: TRBJ1-1; v_gene: TRBV12-3/TRBV12-4; CDR3nt: TGTGCCAGCAGTTTAGTAGAGAGCACTGAAGCTTTCTTT; CDR3aa: CASSLVESTEAFF
abundance: few; d_gene: TRBD2; j_gene: TRBJ2-3; v_gene: TRBV3-1; CDR3nt: TGTGCCAGCAGCCCCCTGCGGGGGAGCACAGATACGCAGTATTTT; CDR3aa: CASSPLRGSTDTQYF
abundance: few; d_gene: TRBD1; j_gene: TRBJ2-2; v_gene: TRBV6-5; CDR3nt: TGTGCCAGCAGCCGACAGGGTGGGGAGCTGTTTTTT; CDR3aa: CASSRQGGELFF
abundance: many; d_gene: TRBD1; j_gene: TRBJ2-7; v_gene: TRBV6-5; CDR3nt: TGTGCCAGCAGTTCAGCAGGGGGCTACGAGCAGTACTTC; CDR3aa: CASSSAGGYEQYF
abundance: once; d_gene: TRBD1; j_gene: TRBJ1-5; v_gene: TRBV5-5; CDR3nt: TGTGCCAGCAGCATATGGACAGGGAGCAATCAGCCCCAGCATTTT; CDR3aa: CASSIWTGSNQPQHF
abundance: NA; d_gene: TRBD1; j_gene: TRBJ1-6; v_gene: TRBV20-1; CDR3nt: TGCAGTGCTAGGGTTATCGGGACAGACACTTCACCCCTCCACTTT; CDR3aa: CSARVIGTDTSPLHF
abundance: NA; d_gene: NA; j_gene: TRBJ1-2; v_gene: TRBV19; CDR3nt: TGTGCCAGTAGTGCCAACCCTACAGACAACTATGGCTACACCTTC; CDR3aa: CASSANPTDNYGYTF
abundance: few; d_gene: NA; j_gene: TRBJ2-5; v_gene: TRBV12-5; CDR3nt: TGTGCTAGTGGTTTGGTACAAGGGTCAGAGACCCAGTACTTC; CDR3aa: CASGLVQGSETQYF
abundance: many; d_gene: NA; j_gene: TRBJ2-2; v_gene: TRBV12-3/TRBV12-4; CDR3nt: TGTGCCAGCAGTTTATCGCAGCTACCCACCGGGGAGCTGTTTTTT; CDR3aa: CASSLSQLPTGELFF
abundance: many; d_gene: TRBD2; j_gene: TRBJ2-1; v_gene: TRBV6-2/TRBV6-3; CDR3nt: TGTGCCAGCAGTTACGGGGAGCGGGAGAGCAATGAGCAGTTCTTC; CDR3aa: CASSYGERESNEQFF
abundance: many; d_gene: NA; j_gene: TRBJ1-5; v_gene: TRBV29-1; CDR3nt: TGCAGCGCTGGGAGCACAGCCCCGGGTCAGCCCCAGCATTTT; CDR3aa: CSAGSTAPGQPQHF
abundance: NA; d_gene: NA; j_gene: TRBJ2-3; v_gene: TRBV27; CDR3nt: TGTGCCAGCCCCGCGTCGCCCACAGATACGCAGTATTTT; CDR3aa: CASPASPTDTQYF